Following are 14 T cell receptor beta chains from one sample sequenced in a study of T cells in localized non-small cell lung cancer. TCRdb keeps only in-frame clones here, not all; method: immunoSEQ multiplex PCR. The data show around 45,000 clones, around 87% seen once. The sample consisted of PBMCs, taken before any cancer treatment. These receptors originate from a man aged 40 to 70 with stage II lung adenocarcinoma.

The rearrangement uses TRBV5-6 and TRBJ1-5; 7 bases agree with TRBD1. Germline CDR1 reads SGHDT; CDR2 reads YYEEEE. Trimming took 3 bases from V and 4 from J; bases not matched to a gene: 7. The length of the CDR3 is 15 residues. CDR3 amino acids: CASSYTTGQNQPQHF. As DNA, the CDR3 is TGTGCCAGCAGCTACACGACAGGGCAAAATCAGCCCCAGCATTTT.

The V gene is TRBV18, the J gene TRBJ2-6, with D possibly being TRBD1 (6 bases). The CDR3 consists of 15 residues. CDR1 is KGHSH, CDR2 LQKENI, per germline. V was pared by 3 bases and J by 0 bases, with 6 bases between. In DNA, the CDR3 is TGTGCCAGCTCACCGACAGGCTCTGGGGCCAACGTCCTGACTTTC. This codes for CASSPTGSGANVLTF.

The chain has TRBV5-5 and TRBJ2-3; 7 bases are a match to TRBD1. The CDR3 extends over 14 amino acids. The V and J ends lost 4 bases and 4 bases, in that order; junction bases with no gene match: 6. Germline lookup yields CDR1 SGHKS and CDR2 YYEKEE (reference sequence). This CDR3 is CASSKNRGADTQYF. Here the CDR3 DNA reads TGTGCCAGCAGCAAAAACAGGGGAGCAGATACGCAGTATTTT.

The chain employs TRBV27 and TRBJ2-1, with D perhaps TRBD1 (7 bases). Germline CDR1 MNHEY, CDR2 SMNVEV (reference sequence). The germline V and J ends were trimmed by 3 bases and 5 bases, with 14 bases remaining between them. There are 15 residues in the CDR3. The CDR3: CASSFGGGADNEQFF. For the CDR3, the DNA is TGTGCCAGCAGTTTTGGAGGGGGCGCGGACAATGAGCAGTTCTTC.

In DNA, the CDR3 is TGTGCCAGAAGCGGATACCGGGGAGGGGGAGTAGATCAGCCCCAGCATTTT. This translates into CARSGYRGGGVDQPQHF. This sequence joins TRBV5-3 and TRBJ1-5; tentatively, D is TRBD1 (6 bases). TRBV5-3 is sorted into the ORF group, with uncertain function. V lost 4 bases and J 5 bases, leaving 22 bases between the germline ends. There are 17 residues in the CDR3.

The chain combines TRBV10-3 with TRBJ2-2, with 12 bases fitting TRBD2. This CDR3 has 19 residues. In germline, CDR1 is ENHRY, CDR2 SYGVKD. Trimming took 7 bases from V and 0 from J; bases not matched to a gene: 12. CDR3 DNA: TGTGCCATCATTGAAGGTCCGACTAGCGGGGGAACGAACACCGGGGAGCTGTTTTTT. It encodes CAIIEGPTSGGTNTGELFF.

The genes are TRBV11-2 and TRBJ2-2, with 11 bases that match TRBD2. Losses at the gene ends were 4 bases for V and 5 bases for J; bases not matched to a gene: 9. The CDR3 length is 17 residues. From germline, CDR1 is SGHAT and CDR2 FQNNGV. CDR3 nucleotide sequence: TGTGCCAGCAGCTCCCTAGCGGGGGGAAGGAGAACCGGGGAGCTGTTTTTT. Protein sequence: CASSSLAGGRRTGELFF.

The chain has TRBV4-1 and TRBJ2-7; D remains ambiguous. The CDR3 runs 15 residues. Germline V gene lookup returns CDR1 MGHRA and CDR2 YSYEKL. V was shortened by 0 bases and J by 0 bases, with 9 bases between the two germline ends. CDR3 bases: TGCGCCAGCAGCCAAGAACCGTCGGGCTCCTACGAGCAGTACGTC. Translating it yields CASSQEPSGSYEQYV.

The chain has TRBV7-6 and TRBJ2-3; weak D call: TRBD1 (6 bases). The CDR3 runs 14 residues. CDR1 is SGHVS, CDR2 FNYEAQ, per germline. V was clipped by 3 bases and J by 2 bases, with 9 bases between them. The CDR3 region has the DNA TGTGCCAGCAGCTTGGGACACCTCACAGATACGCAGTATTTT. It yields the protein CASSLGHLTDTQYF.

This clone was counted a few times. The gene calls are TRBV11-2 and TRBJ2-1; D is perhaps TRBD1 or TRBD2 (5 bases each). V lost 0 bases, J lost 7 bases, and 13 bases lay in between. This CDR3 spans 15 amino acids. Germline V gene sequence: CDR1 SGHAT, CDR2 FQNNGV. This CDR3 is CASSLELGTMNEQFF. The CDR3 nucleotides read TGTGCCAGCAGCTTAGAACTTGGGACGATGAATGAGCAGTTCTTC.

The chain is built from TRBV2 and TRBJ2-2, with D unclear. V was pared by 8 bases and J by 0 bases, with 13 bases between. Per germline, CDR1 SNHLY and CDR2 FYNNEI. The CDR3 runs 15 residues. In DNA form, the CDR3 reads TGTGCCAGCTCCGCTATACAGACGAACACCGGGGAGCTGTTTTTT. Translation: CASSAIQTNTGELFF.

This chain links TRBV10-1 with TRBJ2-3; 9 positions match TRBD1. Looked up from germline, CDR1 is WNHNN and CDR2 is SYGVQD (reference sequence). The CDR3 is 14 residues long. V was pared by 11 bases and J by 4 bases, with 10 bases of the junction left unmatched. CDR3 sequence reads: CAGLTGGQADTQYF. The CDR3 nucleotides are TGCGCCGGATTGACAGGGGGGCAGGCAGATACGCAGTATTTT.

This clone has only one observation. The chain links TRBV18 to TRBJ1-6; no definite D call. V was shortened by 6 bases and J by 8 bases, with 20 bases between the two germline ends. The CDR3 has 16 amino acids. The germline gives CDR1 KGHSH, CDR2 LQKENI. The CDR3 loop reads CASSDTASLDDSPLHF. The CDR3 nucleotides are TGTGCCAGCTCGGATACAGCCTCCCTAGACGATTCACCCCTCCACTTT.

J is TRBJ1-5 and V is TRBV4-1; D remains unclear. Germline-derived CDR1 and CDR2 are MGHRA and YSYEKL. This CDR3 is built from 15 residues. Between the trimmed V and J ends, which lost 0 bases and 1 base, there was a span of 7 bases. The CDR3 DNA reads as TGCGCCAGCAGCCAAGATGAGGGCAGCAATCAGCCCCAGCATTTT. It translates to CASSQDEGSNQPQHF.